The entry below describes one T cell receptor beta chain. Its antigen is currently unknown. V shed 2 bases and J 9 bases; nucleotides not matched to a gene: 10. Germline V gene lookup returns CDR1 SGHNT and CDR2 YYREEE (reference sequence). The CDR3 sequence is 14 residues long. Splitting of each subset's genomic DNA was done evenly across several immunoSEQ plates. TCRdb keeps only in-frame clones here, not all; method: immunoSEQ multiplex PCR. The repertoire holds roughly 2.2 million clones, about 92% seen once, with 0.39% in the top ten. These data come from a study of shared clonotypes between healthy human individuals. Whole-study findings and limits: A limitation of the genetic and exposure-history diversity represented arose from few donors. Sharing across four donors was seen in roughly 5% of naive CD4 clonotypes.

The chain carries TRBV5-4 and TRBJ1-2, with 7 bases that match TRBD1. The sequencing sample was made of naive CD4+ T cells from PBMCs. Subset denoted: CD45RA+ positively selected. The clonotype was recovered from a man aged 18 to 30 in good health. Some clones in this sample may be carry-over from other donors' samples. The CDR3 bases are TGTGCCAGCAGCTTCCCTGACAGGGAAGAACGCTACACCTTC. It is translated as CASSFPDREERYTF. Drawing the rest from reference TRBV5-4 and TRBJ1-2, the complete variable domain is ETGVTQSPTHLIKTRGQQVTLRCSSQSGHNTVSWYQQALGQGPQFIFQYYREEENGRGNFPPRFSGLQFPNYSSELNVNALELDDSALYLCASSFPDREERYTFGSGTRLTVV.